This paragraph covers one T cell receptor beta chain sequence. What it recognizes is unknown. The data stem from a study of OX40 agonist ivuxolimab in advanced cancers. Study background: Each patient was given ivuxolimab into a vein every 2 weeks, at 0.01 to 10 mg/kg. Treatment received earlier with anti-PD-1, anti-PD-L1 or anti-CTLA-4 agents was allowed, and under 50% had some. Three patients responded partially, comprising one with hepatocellular carcinoma and two with cutaneous melanoma.

Clones were sequenced by immunoSEQ multiplex PCR, and TCRdb holds only the in-frame ones, with some missing. This table holds some 49,000 clones, approximately 81% found once. Trimming took off 4 bases at V and 2 bases at J, with 14 bases between the two ends. The V gene's germline CDR1 is MDHEN and CDR2 SYDVKM. The CDR3 spans 15 residues. Study-level results: Dosing at 0.1 to 3.0 mg/kg was accompanied by clonal expansion of CD4+ and CD8+ blood T cells by week 6.

Here the sequenced sample was CD4+ or CD8+ T cells sorted from blood, taken in a trial of the OX40 agonist ivuxolimab. The V and J genes are TRBV28 and TRBJ2-5; D unclear. The TCR originated in an adult with an advanced solid tumor such as melanoma, head and neck, liver or kidney cancer. The CDR3 reads CASSSFRMTQETQYF. In DNA form, the CDR3 reads TGTGCCAGCAGTTCTTTCAGAATGACACAAGAGACCCAGTACTTC.